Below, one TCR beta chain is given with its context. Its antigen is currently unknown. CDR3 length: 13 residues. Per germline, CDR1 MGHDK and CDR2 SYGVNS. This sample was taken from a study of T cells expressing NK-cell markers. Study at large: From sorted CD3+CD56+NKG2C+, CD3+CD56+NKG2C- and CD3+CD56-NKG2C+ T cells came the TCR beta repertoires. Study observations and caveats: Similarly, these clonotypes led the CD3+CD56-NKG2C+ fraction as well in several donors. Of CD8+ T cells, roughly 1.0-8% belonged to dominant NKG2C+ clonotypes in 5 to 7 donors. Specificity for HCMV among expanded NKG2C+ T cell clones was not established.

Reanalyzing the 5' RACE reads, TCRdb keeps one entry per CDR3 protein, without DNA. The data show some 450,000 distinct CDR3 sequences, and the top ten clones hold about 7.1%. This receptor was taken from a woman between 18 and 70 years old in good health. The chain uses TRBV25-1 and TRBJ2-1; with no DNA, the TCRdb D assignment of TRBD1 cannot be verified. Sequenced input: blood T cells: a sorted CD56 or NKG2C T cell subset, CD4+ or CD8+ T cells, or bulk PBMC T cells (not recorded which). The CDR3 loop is CASSGTGGVEQFF.